What follows is one T cell receptor (beta chain) and its context. The antigen remains undetermined. The data stem from a study of cytomegalovirus exposure and HLA in healthy donors. Study-wide findings and caveats: According to a subsequent analysis, TCR clusters identified in the first cohort showed a tendency to co-occur across the approximately 110 validation repertoires.

Sequencing used immunoSEQ multiplex PCR; TCRdb keeps in-frame clones, though not all of them. There are more than 90,000 clones in the sample; around nine tenths occur only once, and 4.4% lies in the top ten. The TCR sequence derives from a young man in good health and CMV-seropositive. The source material was PBMCs.

The CDR3 is CASSRTGRPQETQYF. CDR3 DNA: TGTGCCAGCAGCCGAACAGGGAGACCCCAAGAGACCCAGTACTTC. This chain links TRBV13 with TRBJ2-5; possibly TRBD1 for D (6 bases). With 5 bases removed from V and 1 base from J, the gap between germline ends came to 14 bases. This CDR3 contains 15 residues. Looked up from germline, CDR1 is PRHDT and CDR2 is FYEKMQ (reference sequence).